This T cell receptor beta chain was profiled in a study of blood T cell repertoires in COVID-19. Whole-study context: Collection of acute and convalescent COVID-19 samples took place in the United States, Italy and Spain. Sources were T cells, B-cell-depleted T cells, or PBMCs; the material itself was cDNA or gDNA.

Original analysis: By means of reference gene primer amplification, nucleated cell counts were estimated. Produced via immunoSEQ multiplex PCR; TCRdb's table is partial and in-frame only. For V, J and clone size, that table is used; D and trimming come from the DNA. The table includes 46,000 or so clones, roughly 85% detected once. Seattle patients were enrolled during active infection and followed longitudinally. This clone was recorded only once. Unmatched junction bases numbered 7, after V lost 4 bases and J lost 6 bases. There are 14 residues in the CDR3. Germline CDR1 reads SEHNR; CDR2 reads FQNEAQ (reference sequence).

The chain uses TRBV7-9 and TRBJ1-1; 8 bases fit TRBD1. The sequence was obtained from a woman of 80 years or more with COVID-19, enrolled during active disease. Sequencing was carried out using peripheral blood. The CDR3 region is CASSSKTGVPEAFF. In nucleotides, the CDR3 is TGTGCCAGCAGCTCAAAGACAGGGGTGCCTGAAGCTTTCTTT.